The 4 T cell receptor beta chains below were found in one sample sequenced in a study of cytomegalovirus exposure and HLA in healthy donors. Researchers ran the PCR with 60 Vbeta and 13 Jbeta primers. The assay was immunoSEQ multiplex PCR, and TCRdb's table has in-frame clones only and misses some. Altogether about 160,000 clones are present, about 80% being singletons, with the ten largest covering about 4.5%. The sequenced material came from PBMCs. All receptors derive from a man in his thirties or forties in good health and CMV-seronegative.

The chain combines TRBV27 with TRBJ2-2, with 11 bases fitting TRBD2. V lost 3 bases and J lost 5; bases outside the gene matches: 2. The germline CDR1 and CDR2 sequences are MNHEY and SMNVEV (reference sequence). This CDR3 comprises 15 residues. CDR3 sequence (DNA): TGTGCCAGCAGTTTGACTAGCGGGATGACCGGGGAGCTGTTTTTT. Its translation is CASSLTSGMTGELFF.

The CDR3 loop is CASSPGQGAYEQYF. In nucleotides, the CDR3 is TGTGCCAGCTCACCGGGTCAGGGGGCCTACGAGCAGTACTTC. This chain links TRBV18 with TRBJ2-7; 7 bases align to TRBD1. V shed 3 bases, J shed 2 bases, and the junction held 4 bases outside the gene matches. Germline CDR1 and CDR2: KGHSH and LQKENI. The CDR3 contains 14 residues.

V usage is TRBV6-1 and J usage is TRBJ1-3; D ambiguous. CDR1 and CDR2 from the germline V gene are MNHNS and SASEGT. V was clipped by 8 bases and J by 4 bases, with 15 bases between them. The CDR3 contains 14 residues. CDR3 sequence reads: CASFMTGRGNTIYF. The CDR3 region has the DNA TGTGCCAGCTTCATGACGGGGAGGGGAAACACCATATATTTT.

This clone was counted a single time. V is TRBV7-9 and J is TRBJ2-5; 7 nucleotides align to TRBD1. The CDR3 has 16 residues. In germline, CDR1 is SEHNR, CDR2 FQNEAQ (reference sequence). V was clipped by 4 bases and J by 5 bases; unmatched bases: 13. CDR3 loop: CASSSNLGQVGETQYF. The CDR3 nucleotides are TGTGCCAGCAGCTCGAACCTCGGACAGGTTGGGGAGACCCAGTACTTC.